Below are 10 T cell receptor beta chains sequenced from a single sample in a study of T cell repertoires in cytomegalovirus infection. TCRdb used MiXCR to reprocess the reads, holding one entry per CDR3 protein. The table has roughly 760,000 distinct CDR3 sequences, roughly 36% seen once. The sequenced material came from PBMCs. The receptor set was obtained from a human donor in good health (CMV status not recorded). Some clones in this sample may be carry-over from other donors' samples.

The chain uses TRBV27 and TRBJ1-1; a weak D match, TRBD1 (6 bases). V dropped 7 bases and J dropped 4 bases, with 19 bases sitting between them. CDR1 and CDR2 from the germline V gene are MNHEY and SMNVEV (reference sequence). The CDR3 loop spans 15 amino acids. The CDR3 nucleotides read TGTGCCAGCAACAAGGGACAACCCATGGTCACTGAAGCTTTCTTT. Encoded protein: CASNKGQPMVTEAFF.

This clonotype has only a few counts. The gene calls are TRBV28 and TRBJ1-5; TRBD1 matches 7 bases. V shed 1 base and J 6 bases; nucleotides not matched to a gene: 9. CDR1 MDHEN and CDR2 SYDVKM come from the germline V gene. This CDR3 has 16 residues. CDR3 nucleotide sequence: TGTGCCAGCAGTTTATTGTACAGGGGCCAGCGTCAGCCCCAGCATTTT. Its protein product is CASSLLYRGQRQPQHF.

As regards this clonotype: As the CDR3 is not closed by the conserved phenylalanine or tryptophan, this likely results from a read error. The DNA is left out, because the CDR3 cannot be placed on it with certainty; the CDR3 is given as TCRdb lists it. The chain couples TRBV7-2 to TRBJ2-1; TRBD1, the D gene given by the table, was not confirmed from the DNA. In germline, CDR1 is SGHTA, CDR2 FQGNSA. The CDR3 has 15 amino acids, counting both end residues. The chain's CDR3 is CASSSADLGWGQAIS.

The chain joins TRBV11-2 to TRBJ1-1; D uncertain. The germline gives CDR1 SGHAT, CDR2 FQNNGV. The CDR3 covers 14 residues. With 3 bases removed from V and 0 bases from J, the gap between germline ends came to 8 bases. CDR3 nucleotides: TGTGCCAGCAGCTTGGGGAACATGAACACTGAAGCTTTCTTT. It is translated as CASSLGNMNTEAFF.

This rearrangement joins TRBV7-2 to TRBJ2-7, with 10 bases matching TRBD1. The CDR3 extends over 14 amino acids. Unmatched junction bases numbered 7, after V lost 5 bases and J lost 6 bases. In germline, CDR1 is SGHTA, CDR2 FQGNSA. The CDR3 is CASSPLGDRGEQYF. The CDR3 DNA reads TGTGCCAGCAGCCCCCTGGGGGACAGGGGCGAGCAGTACTTC.

This clonotype has just a few counts. The gene calls are TRBV10-3 and TRBJ2-1, with 10 bases identical to TRBD2. After removal of 6 bases from V and 4 bases from J, the junction contained 6 bases not matched to a gene. The CDR3 spans 15 residues. In germline, CDR1 is ENHRY, CDR2 SYGVKD. CDR3 amino acids: CAIRGSGGQYNEQFF. The CDR3 DNA sequence: TGTGCCATCAGAGGTAGCGGGGGGCAATACAATGAGCAGTTCTTC.

This clonotype has a count of ten or more. The rearrangement uses TRBV7-9 and TRBJ1-6; 7 bases map to TRBD1. Per germline, CDR1 SEHNR and CDR2 FQNEAQ (reference sequence). This CDR3 is built from 14 residues. V was clipped by 5 bases and J by 6 bases; unmatched bases: 4. The CDR3: CASSPGTANSPLHF. The DNA for the CDR3 is TGTGCCAGCAGCCCCGGGACAGCTAATTCACCCCTCCACTTT.

This clonotype was seen once. The rearrangement links TRBV12-3 or TRBV12-4 to TRBJ1-2; D is undetermined. Trimming pared 2 bases from V and 2 bases from J, leaving 9 bases between. The CDR3 consists of 14 residues. For the CDR3, the DNA is TGTGCCAGCAGTTTATTGCCAGGCAACTATGGCTACACCTTC. Translation gives CASSLLPGNYGYTF.

The V call is TRBV7-6, the J call TRBJ2-7, with a weak D call TRBD2 (5 bases). Deletions cut 2 bases from V and 5 bases from J, with 13 bases between. Germline V gene lookup returns CDR1 SGHVS and CDR2 FNYEAQ. The CDR3 has 14 amino acids. The CDR3 here is CASSLYLSGNEQYF. The CDR3 nucleotides read TGTGCCAGCAGCTTATATCTTTCGGGGAACGAGCAGTACTTC.

This clonotype was recorded a few times. In DNA form, the CDR3 reads TGTGCCAGCAGTTTACTAGCGGGAGGGGCCTACAATGAGCAGTTCTTC. Amino acids: CASSLLAGGAYNEQFF. This rearrangement joins TRBV28 to TRBJ2-1, with 12 positions matching TRBD2. J lost 2 bases, V lost 2 bases, and 1 base had no gene match. Germline CDR1 and CDR2: MDHEN and SYDVKM. The CDR3 sequence is 16 residues long.